The text below deals with one T cell receptor (beta chain). CDR3 length: 14 amino acids. Germline CDR1 and CDR2: MNHEY and SMNVEV (reference sequence). Between the trimmed V and J ends, which lost 0 bases and 7 bases, there was a span of 13 bases. Only in-frame clones appear in the TCRdb table, and some are missing; sequencing was by immunoSEQ multiplex PCR. This table has roughly 13,000 clones, around 85% appearing once. These data belong to a study of T cell repertoires in ileal Crohn's disease. Indicated time point: inflamed ileum from the surgical specimen. This receptor was identified in an adult with Crohn's disease. V gene TRBV27 combines with J gene TRBJ2-7; the D call may be TRBD1 or TRBD2 (5 bases each). Sequencing used ileal tissue. In nucleotides, the CDR3 is TGTGCCAGCAGTTTATCGAGGGGCAGGGCTGAGCAGTACTTC. Translated: CASSLSRGRAEQYF.